The rows below give T cell receptor beta chains drawn from one sample of a study of identical twins. MiXCR, applied by TCRdb to the 5' RACE reads, yields one record per CDR3 protein. The data contain 250,000 to 300,000 distinct CDR3 sequences, roughly 9.8% of them singletons. These data were also filed under a second study, of yellow fever vaccine responses in identical twins.

The sequencing input was CD8+ T cells sorted from blood. These receptors all stem from a woman under 30 in good health. Each CDR3 is given with its conserved first and last residue. Each record gives: clone size, V gene, J gene, D gene, CDR3 length, CDR3 protein, CDR3 DNA. D genes are given only for firm matches. The size field is filled for only some rows; it gives once, few, many or a size class.

-,TRBV6-2/TRBV6-3,TRBJ2-7,-,13,CASSRQDVDEQYF,TGTGCCAGCAGCCGTCAGGATGTGGACGAGCAGTACTTC
few,TRBV7-6,TRBJ2-3,TRBD2,16,CASSPTSSGGSDTQYF,TGTGCCAGCAGCCCCACTTCCAGCGGGGGGTCAGATACGCAGTATTTT
-,TRBV5-6,TRBJ2-3,TRBD1,15,CASSLALTGGDTQYF,TGTGCCAGCAGCTTGGCCTTGACAGGGGGAGATACGCAGTATTTT
many,TRBV6-2/TRBV6-3,TRBJ2-5,-,16,CASSHPGDLQVGTQYF,TGTGCCAGCAGCCACCCCGGGGACCTCCAGGTCGGGACCCAGTACTTC
few,TRBV4-3,TRBJ2-7,-,15,CASSQDRDPLYEQYF,TGCGCCAGCAGCCAAGATAGGGACCCTCTTTACGAGCAGTACTTC
many,TRBV29-1,TRBJ2-2,-,11,CSVIGTGELFF,TGCAGCGTTATAGGCACCGGGGAGCTGTTTTTT
few,TRBV27,TRBJ2-6,TRBD1,17,CASSPRDSNSGANVLTF,TGTGCCAGCAGTCCCCGGGACAGTAATTCTGGGGCCAACGTCCTGACTTTC
few,TRBV20-1,TRBJ1-1,-,12,CSASTLPAEAFF,TGCAGTGCTAGTACCCTCCCGGCTGAAGCTTTCTTT
many,TRBV7-9,TRBJ1-1,-,16,CASSSSFTTTQLWAFF,TGTGCCAGCAGCTCCAGTTTTACGACGACGCAGCTTTGGGCTTTCTTT
few,TRBV29-1,TRBJ1-1,-,15,CSVFELSLKNTEAFF,TGCAGCGTTTTCGAACTCTCCTTGAAGAACACTGAAGCTTTCTTT
few,TRBV19,TRBJ1-2,TRBD1,15,CASSIAPGGYYGYTF,TGTGCCAGTAGTATAGCCCCAGGGGGTTACTATGGCTACACCTTC
few,TRBV28,TRBJ2-7,-,14,CASSLQGLGYEQYF,TGTGCCAGCAGTTTACAGGGTCTCGGCTACGAGCAGTACTTC
many,TRBV29-1,TRBJ1-2,-,13,CSASPEGNHGYTF,TGCAGCGCTTCACCGGAGGGAAACCATGGCTACACCTTC
few,TRBV29-1,TRBJ1-1,-,13,CSVQSRGRPEAFF,TGCAGCGTTCAGTCTCGGGGGAGGCCTGAAGCTTTCTTT
many,TRBV27,TRBJ2-2,-,11,CASSRTGELFF,TGTGCCAGCAGTCGCACCGGGGAGCTGTTTTTT
many,TRBV7-9,TRBJ2-7,-,11,CASSPNNEQYF,TGTGCCAGCAGCCCAAACAACGAGCAGTACTTC
-,TRBV4-1,TRBJ2-1,TRBD2,20,CASSQDGAGTMMSSYNEQFF,TGCGCCAGCAGCCAAGATGGAGCGGGAACGATGATGAGCTCCTACAATGAGCAGTTCTTC
many,TRBV9,TRBJ1-5,-,14,CASSAQGVNQPQHF,TGTGCCAGCAGCGCACAGGGTGTTAATCAGCCCCAGCATTTT
many,TRBV28,TRBJ2-7,TRBD2,16,CASSLGTSGNPYEQYF,TGTGCCAGCAGTTTAGGAACCAGCGGGAATCCCTACGAGCAGTACTTC
few,TRBV15,TRBJ1-1,-,12,CATSTVNTEAFF,TGTGCCACCAGCACCGTGAACACTGAAGCTTTCTTT
-,TRBV24-1,TRBJ2-1,TRBD2,21,CATSDFRGPGLAGVSYNEQFF,TGTGCCACCAGTGATTTCCGGGGGCCGGGACTAGCGGGAGTGTCCTACAATGAGCAGTTCTTC
-,TRBV29-1,TRBJ2-4,-,13,CSVPGQAKNIQYF,TGCAGCGTTCCCGGACAGGCCAAAAACATTCAGTACTTC
many,TRBV6-1,TRBJ1-3,-,16,CASSKKPQISGNTIYF,TGTGCCAGCAGTAAAAAACCACAGATCTCTGGAAACACCATATATTTT
once,TRBV12-3/TRBV12-4,TRBJ2-7,-,14,CASSIGVHEYEQYF,TGTGCCAGCAGTATAGGGGTACATGAATACGAGCAGTACTTC
many,TRBV11-2,TRBJ2-1,-,11,CASSRYNEQFF,TGTGCCAGCAGCCGATACAATGAGCAGTTCTTC
-,TRBV10-3,TRBJ2-7,TRBD1,15,CAITLDRGTKDEQYF,TGTGCCATCACCCTGGACAGGGGGACAAAGGACGAGCAGTACTTC
-,TRBV7-3,TRBJ2-3,-,15,CASRLLDSSTDTQYF,TGTGCCAGCAGATTACTAGACAGTAGCACAGATACGCAGTATTTT
-,TRBV3-1,TRBJ2-5,-,13,CATSHQGSWTQYF,TGTGCCACCTCCCATCAGGGTTCTTGGACCCAGTACTTC
many,TRBV28,TRBJ2-7,-,15,CASSFSGSSSYEQYF,TGTGCCAGCAGTTTTTCTGGGTCCAGCTCCTACGAGCAGTACTTC
-,TRBV20-1,TRBJ2-5,-,16,CCARDLEGARGETQYF,TGCTGTGCTAGAGATCTGGAGGGGGCTAGGGGGGAGACCCAGTACTTC
-,TRBV4-1,TRBJ1-4,-,14,CASSKITVLEKLFF,TGCGCCAGCAGCAAGATTACGGTTCTTGAAAAACTGTTTTTT
few,TRBV4-3,TRBJ1-5,-,13,CASSQGVGQPQHF,TGCGCCAGCAGCCAAGGGGTAGGCCAGCCCCAGCATTTT
many,TRBV4-3,TRBJ1-1,TRBD1,15,CASSQIGTANTEAFF,TGCGCCAGCAGCCAAATAGGGACAGCGAACACTGAAGCTTTCTTT
few,TRBV4-1,TRBJ1-3,-,16,CASSLSATGSGNTIYF,TGCGCCAGCAGCCTATCGGCGACCGGCTCTGGAAACACCATATATTTT
few,TRBV12-3/TRBV12-4,TRBJ2-7,-,13,CASGYRLAYEQYF,TGTGCCAGCGGGTACAGGTTAGCCTACGAGCAGTACTTC
few,TRBV7-9,TRBJ2-3,TRBD2,14,CASSSPTSGPTQYF,TGTGCCAGCAGCTCCCCGACTAGCGGACCTACGCAGTATTTT
many,TRBV20-1,TRBJ2-7,TRBD2,13,CSARGLASYEQYF,TGCAGTGCTAGGGGACTAGCCTCCTACGAGCAGTACTTC
few,TRBV13,TRBJ2-7,TRBD2,19,CASSRRLAGVPRGPYEQYF,TGTGCCAGCAGCCGAAGACTAGCGGGAGTCCCCCGGGGGCCCTACGAGCAGTACTTC
once,TRBV30,TRBJ2-3,TRBD2,14,CAWELAGYTDTQYF,TGTGCCTGGGAACTAGCGGGTTACACAGATACGCAGTATTTT
many,TRBV2,TRBJ1-6,-,16,CASSGRAKGVVSPLHF,TGTGCCAGCAGTGGCCGGGCTAAAGGGGTAGTTTCACCCCTCCACTTT
many,TRBV7-9,TRBJ2-5,-,15,CASSDLRGGGETQYF,TGTGCCAGCAGCGACTTGAGGGGGGGGGGAGAGACCCAGTACTTC
many,TRBV29-1,TRBJ1-2,-,13,CSVEPGQEYGYTF,TGCAGCGTTGAGCCCGGCCAGGAGTATGGCTACACCTTC
few,TRBV7-9,TRBJ2-7,-,14,CASSPIGTTLEQYF,TGTGCCAGCAGCCCCATCGGGACAACCTTGGAGCAGTACTTC
-,TRBV7-9,TRBJ2-4,-,15,CASSLNSLAKNIQYF,TGTGCCAGCAGCCTTAATTCTTTAGCCAAAAACATTCAGTACTTC
-,TRBV11-2,TRBJ2-7,-,12,CASSLAWSEQYF,TGTGCCAGCAGCTTAGCCTGGTCAGAGCAGTACTTC
-,TRBV4-3,TRBJ2-7,-,14,CASSQESTAIEQYF,TGCGCCAGCAGCCAAGAGTCTACAGCCATCGAGCAGTACTTC
-,TRBV15,TRBJ2-2,TRBD1,17,CATSRESTGTNTGELFF,TGTGCCACCAGCAGAGAGTCGACAGGGACGAACACCGGGGAGCTGTTTTTT
few,TRBV15,TRBJ2-7,-,14,CATSPSQGLNEQYF,TGTGCCACCAGCCCCTCGCAGGGGCTAAACGAGCAGTACTTC
-,TRBV7-2,TRBJ2-7,-,14,CASSFFTGHYEQYF,TGTGCCAGCAGCTTCTTCACAGGCCACTACGAGCAGTACTTC
few,TRBV5-5,TRBJ2-7,TRBD1,15,CASSLDGTGGWEQYF,TGTGCCAGCAGCTTGGATGGGACAGGGGGTTGGGAGCAGTACTTC
many,TRBV20-1,TRBJ2-1,TRBD2,14,CSARLAGDYNEQFF,TGCAGTGCCCGCCTAGCGGGAGACTACAATGAGCAGTTCTTC
few,TRBV4-2,TRBJ2-2,-,12,CASSQGWTKLFF,TGTGCCAGCAGCCAGGGTTGGACCAAGCTGTTTTTT
-,TRBV4-1,TRBJ2-1,TRBD1,16,CASSQDATGWYNEQFF,TGCGCCAGCAGCCAAGACGCGACAGGGTGGTACAATGAGCAGTTCTTC